This note documents a single T cell receptor beta chain sequence. This clonotype was seen many times. Its target antigen remains unknown. No base-level quality is on record; no much larger clone is a single base apart. Sequencing instrument: Illumina HiSeq 2500. TCR beta libraries were prepared by quantitative 5'-RACE with molecular barcodes. Regarding the original processing steps: To identify disease-linked TCR variants, a new computational method was used, one built on a probabilistic model of VDJ rearrangement. TCRdb itself trimmed the public reads at Q25 with fastp, ran MiXCR and retained productive beta chains. Identical CDR3 proteins give one entry, which carries the most common genes and DNA. Here the V and J calls rest on TCRdb's processing, not on the authors' analysis. In this sample the table shows some 130,000 distinct CDR3 sequences, approximately 10% of which occur a single time. In total, the top ten clones hold 3.3% of the sample.

Inclusive of the bounding cysteine and phenylalanine, the CDR3 is 15 residues long. The only DNA kept is the CDR3, 45 bases in frame from the first base. CDR1 and CDR2, per the germline V gene, are SQVTM and ANQGSEA. V is reduced by 6 bases and J by 0 bases, leaving a spacing of 12 bases between them. This entry comes from a study of CD8 T cells in ankylosing spondylitis (dated by TCRdb to between 2016 and 2019). The study in broad terms: The study profiled T cell receptor beta repertoires in healthy donors and ankylosing spondylitis patients to find disease-linked TCR variants. The whole study cohort included over a hundred healthy donors and under 30 ankylosing spondylitis patients. Peripheral blood samples were taken, and synovial fluid was additionally collected from ankylosing spondylitis patients.

What the research found in general, with its limitations: Blood from ankylosing spondylitis patients appeared to be characterized by a TCR beta motif made up of 8 or 9 highly homologous amino acid variants. Some motif variants were previously reported in synovial fluid and blood of reactive arthritis patients, suggesting common disease-initiation mechanisms. The disease-linked clones had a CD8+ phenotype and were found at relatively low frequencies in peripheral blood. Significant enrichment of the disease-linked clones was reported in matched synovial fluid samples from ankylosing spondylitis patients.

The rearrangement joined TRBV29-1 to TRBJ2-6, with TRBD2 perhaps the D gene, on 5 matching bases. The sample was blood, either unsorted or a sorted T cell fraction (not recorded which). The receptor was derived from a male donor with ankylosing spondylitis or in good health (not recorded which). The CDR3 loop reads CSVGVTSSGANVLTF. The nucleotides are TGCAGCGTCGGGGTAACCAGCTCTGGGGCCAACGTCCTGACTTTC.